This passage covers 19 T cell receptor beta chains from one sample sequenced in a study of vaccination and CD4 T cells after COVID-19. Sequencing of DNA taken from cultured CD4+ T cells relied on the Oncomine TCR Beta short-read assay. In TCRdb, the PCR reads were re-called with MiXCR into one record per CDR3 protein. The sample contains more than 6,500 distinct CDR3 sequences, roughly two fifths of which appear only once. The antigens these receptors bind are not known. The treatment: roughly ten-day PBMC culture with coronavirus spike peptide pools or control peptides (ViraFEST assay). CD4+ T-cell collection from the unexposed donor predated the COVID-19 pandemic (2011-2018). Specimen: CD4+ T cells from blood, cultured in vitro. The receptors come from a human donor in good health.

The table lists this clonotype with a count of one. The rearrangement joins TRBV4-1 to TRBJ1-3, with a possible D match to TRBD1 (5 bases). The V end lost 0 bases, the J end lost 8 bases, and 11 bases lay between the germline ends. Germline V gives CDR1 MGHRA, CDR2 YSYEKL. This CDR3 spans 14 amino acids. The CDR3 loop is CASSQEGVADTIYF. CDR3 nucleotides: TGCGCCAGCAGCCAAGAGGGGGTGGCGGACACCATATATTTT.

Written as DNA, the CDR3 is TGCAGTGCCCAGACAGGGATTGGGTACGAGCAGTACTTC. It yields the protein CSAQTGIGYEQYF. This rearrangement joins TRBV20-1 to TRBJ2-7, with 7 bases matching TRBD1. Germline CDR1 DFQATT, CDR2 SNEGSKA (reference sequence). The CDR3 length is 13 residues. The J segment lost 4 bases and the V segment lost 6 bases, leaving 9 bases of the junction unmatched.

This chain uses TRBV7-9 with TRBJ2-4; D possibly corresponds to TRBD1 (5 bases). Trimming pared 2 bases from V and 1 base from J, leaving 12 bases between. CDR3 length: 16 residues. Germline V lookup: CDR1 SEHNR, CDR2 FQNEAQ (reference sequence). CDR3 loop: CASSLTRDGAKNIQYF. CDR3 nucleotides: TGTGCCAGCAGCTTAACCAGGGATGGGGCCAAAAACATTCAGTACTTC.

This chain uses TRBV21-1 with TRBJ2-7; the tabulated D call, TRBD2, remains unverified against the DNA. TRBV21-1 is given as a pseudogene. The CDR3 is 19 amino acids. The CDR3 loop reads CASSRGRGLARILVYEQYF. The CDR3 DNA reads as TGTGCCAGCAGCCGGGGTAGGGGACTAGCGCGAATCCTCGTCTACGAGCAGTACTTC.

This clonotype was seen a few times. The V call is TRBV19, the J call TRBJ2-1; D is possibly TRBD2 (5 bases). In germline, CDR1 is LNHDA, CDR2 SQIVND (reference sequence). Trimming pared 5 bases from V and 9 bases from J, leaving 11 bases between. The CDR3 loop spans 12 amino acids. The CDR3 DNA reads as TGTGCCAGTAGTCATCCCGGAGGTGAGCAGTTCTTC. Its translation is CASSHPGGEQFF.

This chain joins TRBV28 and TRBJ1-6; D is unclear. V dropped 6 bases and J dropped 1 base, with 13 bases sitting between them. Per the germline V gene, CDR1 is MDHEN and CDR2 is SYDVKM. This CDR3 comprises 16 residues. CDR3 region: CASSRSVGSYNSPLHF. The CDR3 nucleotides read TGTGCCAGCAGCCGCTCGGTAGGGTCCTATAATTCACCCCTCCACTTT.

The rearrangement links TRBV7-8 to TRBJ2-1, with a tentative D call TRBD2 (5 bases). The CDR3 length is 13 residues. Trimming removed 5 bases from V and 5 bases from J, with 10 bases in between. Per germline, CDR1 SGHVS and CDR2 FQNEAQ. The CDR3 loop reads CASSPDYNNEQFF. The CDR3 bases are TGTGCCAGCAGCCCTGACTACAACAATGAGCAGTTCTTC.

CDR3 sequence: CASSIGGTANEKLFF. As DNA, the CDR3 is TGTGCCAGTAGTATAGGGGGGACGGCAAATGAAAAACTGTTTTTT. This sequence joins TRBV19 and TRBJ1-4; tentative D call: TRBD1 (5 bases). The CDR3 loop spans 15 amino acids. V was pared by 1 base and J by 5 bases, with 11 bases between. Germline assignment: CDR1 LNHDA and CDR2 SQIVND (reference sequence).

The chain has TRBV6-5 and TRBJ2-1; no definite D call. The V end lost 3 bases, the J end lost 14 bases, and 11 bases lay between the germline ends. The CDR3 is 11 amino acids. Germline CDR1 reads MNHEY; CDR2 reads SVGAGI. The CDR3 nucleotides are TGTGCCAGCAGTTATGGGAATAGGGAGTTCTTC. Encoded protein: CASSYGNREFF.

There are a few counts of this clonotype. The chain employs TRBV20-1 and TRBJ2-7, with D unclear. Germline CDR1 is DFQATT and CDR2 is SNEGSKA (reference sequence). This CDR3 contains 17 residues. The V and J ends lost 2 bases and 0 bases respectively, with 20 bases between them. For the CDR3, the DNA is TGCAGTGCTAGACCCCGCCCGGCTTCCCAGCACTCCTACGAGCAGTACTTC. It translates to CSARPRPASQHSYEQYF.

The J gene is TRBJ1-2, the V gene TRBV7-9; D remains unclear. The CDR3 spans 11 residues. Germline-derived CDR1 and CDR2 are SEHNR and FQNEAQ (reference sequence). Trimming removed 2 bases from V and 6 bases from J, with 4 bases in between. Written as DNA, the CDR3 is TGTGCCAGCAGCTTAACCGATGGCTACACCTTC. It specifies CASSLTDGYTF.

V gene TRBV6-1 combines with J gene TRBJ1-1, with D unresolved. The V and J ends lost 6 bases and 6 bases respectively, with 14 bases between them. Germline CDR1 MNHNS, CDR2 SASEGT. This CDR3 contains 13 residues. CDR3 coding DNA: TGTGCCAGCAGCGCCTCAGGTTCGTCTGAAGCTTTCTTT. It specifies CASSASGSSEAFF.

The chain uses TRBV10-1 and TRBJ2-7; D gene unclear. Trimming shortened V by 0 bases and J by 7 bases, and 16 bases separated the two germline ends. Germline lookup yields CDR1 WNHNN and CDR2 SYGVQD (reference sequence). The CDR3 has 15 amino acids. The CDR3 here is CASSESGGPFREQYF. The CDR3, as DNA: TGCGCCAGCAGTGAGTCAGGCGGCCCGTTCAGGGAGCAGTACTTC.

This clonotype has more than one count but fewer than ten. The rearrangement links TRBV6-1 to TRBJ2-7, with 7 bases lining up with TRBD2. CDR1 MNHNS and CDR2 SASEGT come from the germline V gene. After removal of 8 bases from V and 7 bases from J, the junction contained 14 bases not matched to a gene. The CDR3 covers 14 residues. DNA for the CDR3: TGTGCCAGCGACCTAGTTGGGAGGGGATCAGAGCAGTACTTC. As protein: CASDLVGRGSEQYF.

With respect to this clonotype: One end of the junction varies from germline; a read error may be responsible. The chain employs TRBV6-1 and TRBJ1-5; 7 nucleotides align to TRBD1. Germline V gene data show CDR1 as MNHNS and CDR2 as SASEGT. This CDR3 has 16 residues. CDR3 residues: CASTEGTGTASSPQHF. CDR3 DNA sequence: TGTGCCAGCACTGAAGGAACCGGGACAGCTTCTTCGCCCCAGCATTTT.

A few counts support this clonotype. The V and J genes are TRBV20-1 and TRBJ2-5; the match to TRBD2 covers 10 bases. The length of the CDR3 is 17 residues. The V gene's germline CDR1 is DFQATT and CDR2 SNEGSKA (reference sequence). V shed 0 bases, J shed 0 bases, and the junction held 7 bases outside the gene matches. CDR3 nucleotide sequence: TGCAGTGCTAGAGATTTTTTAGCGGGGGGAAACCAAGAGACCCAGTACTTC. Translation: CSARDFLAGGNQETQYF.

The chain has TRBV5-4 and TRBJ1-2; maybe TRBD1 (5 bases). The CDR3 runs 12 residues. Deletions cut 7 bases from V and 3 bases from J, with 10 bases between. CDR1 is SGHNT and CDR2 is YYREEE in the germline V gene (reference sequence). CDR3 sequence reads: CASRWGDYGYTF. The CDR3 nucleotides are TGTGCCAGCCGCTGGGGGGACTATGGCTACACCTTC.

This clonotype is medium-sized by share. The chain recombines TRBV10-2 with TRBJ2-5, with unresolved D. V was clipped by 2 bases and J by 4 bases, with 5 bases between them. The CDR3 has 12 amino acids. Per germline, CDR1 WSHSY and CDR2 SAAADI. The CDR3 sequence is CASSESRETQYF. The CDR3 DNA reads TGCGCCAGCAGTGAGAGCAGAGAGACCCAGTACTTC.

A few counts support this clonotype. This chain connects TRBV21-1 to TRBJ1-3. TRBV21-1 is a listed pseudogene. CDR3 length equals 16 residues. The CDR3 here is CASSKVAIWGGNTIYF. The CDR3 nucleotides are TGTGCCAGCAGCAAAGTGGCGATTTGGGGAGGAAACACCATATATTTT.